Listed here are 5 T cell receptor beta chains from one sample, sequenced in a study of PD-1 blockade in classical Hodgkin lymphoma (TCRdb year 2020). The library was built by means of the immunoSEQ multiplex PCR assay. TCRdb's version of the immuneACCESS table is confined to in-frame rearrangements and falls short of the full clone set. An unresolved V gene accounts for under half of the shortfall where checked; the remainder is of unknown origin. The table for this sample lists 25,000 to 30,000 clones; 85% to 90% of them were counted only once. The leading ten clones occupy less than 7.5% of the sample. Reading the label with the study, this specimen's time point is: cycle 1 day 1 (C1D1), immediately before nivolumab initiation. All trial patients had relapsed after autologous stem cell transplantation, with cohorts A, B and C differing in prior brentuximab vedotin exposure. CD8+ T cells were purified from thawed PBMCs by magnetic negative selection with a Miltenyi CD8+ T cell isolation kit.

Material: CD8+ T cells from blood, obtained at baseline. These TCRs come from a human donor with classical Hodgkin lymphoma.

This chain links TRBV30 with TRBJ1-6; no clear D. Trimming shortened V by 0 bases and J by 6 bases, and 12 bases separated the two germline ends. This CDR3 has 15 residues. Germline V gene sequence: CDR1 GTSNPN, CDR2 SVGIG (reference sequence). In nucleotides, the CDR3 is TGTGCCTGGAGTGTTGCCAGAACCGTTAATTCACCCCTCCACTTT. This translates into CAWSVARTVNSPLHF.

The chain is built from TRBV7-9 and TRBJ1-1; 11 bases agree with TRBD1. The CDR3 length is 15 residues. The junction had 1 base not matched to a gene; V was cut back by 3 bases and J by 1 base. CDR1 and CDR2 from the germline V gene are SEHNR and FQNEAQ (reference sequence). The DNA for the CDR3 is TGTGCCAGCAGCTTGGACAGGGGGCCGAACACTGAAGCTTTCTTT. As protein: CASSLDRGPNTEAFF.

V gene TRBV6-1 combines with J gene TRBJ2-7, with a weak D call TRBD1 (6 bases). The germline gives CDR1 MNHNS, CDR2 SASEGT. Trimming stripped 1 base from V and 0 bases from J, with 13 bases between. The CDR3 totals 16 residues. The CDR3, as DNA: TGTGCCAGCAGTGAAGGGGCTCCAGGGGCCTCCTACGAGCAGTACTTC. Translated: CASSEGAPGASYEQYF.

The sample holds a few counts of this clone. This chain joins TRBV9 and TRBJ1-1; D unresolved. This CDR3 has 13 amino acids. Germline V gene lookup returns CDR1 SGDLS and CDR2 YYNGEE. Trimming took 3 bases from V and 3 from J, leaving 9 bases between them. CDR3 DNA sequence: TGTGCCAGCAGCGACGTCGAAGACACTGAAGCTTTCTTT. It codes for CASSDVEDTEAFF.

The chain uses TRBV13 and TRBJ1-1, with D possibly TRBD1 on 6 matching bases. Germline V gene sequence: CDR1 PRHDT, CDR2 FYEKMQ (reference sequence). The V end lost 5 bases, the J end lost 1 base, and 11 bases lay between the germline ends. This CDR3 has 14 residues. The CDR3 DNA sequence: TGTGCCAGCAGCACCCCGGGACAGAACACTGAAGCTTTCTTT. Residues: CASSTPGQNTEAFF.